This T cell receptor (beta chain) was obtained from a study of graft-versus-host responses after intestinal transplantation. Study background: Transplants were multivisceral, liver-intestinal, or isolated intestinal. Each patient got anti-thymocyte globulin induction, then tacrolimus and steroids for approximately 3 years. Overall study findings and caveats: Subjects displaying graft-donor T cell macrochimerism possessed elevated graft-versus-host to host-versus-graft clonal ratios inside allografts. Present in recipient marrow, GvH clones included some that appeared first in ileum or blood.

For this clone: Its antigen is currently unknown.

TCRdb's table, derived via immunoSEQ multiplex PCR, lists solely in-frame clones and lacks some. The sample carries roughly 100,000 clones, approximately 84% recorded once. This CDR3 has 12 amino acids. Germline V gives CDR1 WSHSY, CDR2 SAAADI. V lost 4 bases to trimming and J lost 7 bases, with 11 bases between them. The chain combines TRBV10-2 with TRBJ2-7; D remains ambiguous. Sequencing was performed on unstimulated CD4+ T cells sorted from spleen or lymph node cells, taken before intestinal transplant. The receptor was isolated from a human donor who received an intestinal transplant. The chain's CDR3 is CASSAPNREQYF. CDR3 coding DNA: TGCGCCAGCAGTGCTCCCAACCGGGAGCAGTACTTC.